This T cell receptor beta chain was recovered during a study of OX40 agonist ivuxolimab in advanced cancers. Study background: Patients enrolled in dose escalation were diagnosed with hepatocellular carcinoma, melanoma, renal cell or head and neck cancer.

Clones were sequenced by immunoSEQ multiplex PCR, and TCRdb holds only the in-frame ones, with some missing. The table records 55,000 to 65,000 clones, approximately 86% of them present only once. This CDR3 has 15 amino acids. With 1 base removed from V and 4 bases from J, the gap between germline ends came to 13 bases. Germline V gene lookup returns CDR1 MGHRA and CDR2 YSYEKL. The input for sequencing was CD4+ or CD8+ T cells sorted from blood, taken in a trial of the OX40 agonist ivuxolimab. The TCR comes from an adult with an advanced solid tumor such as melanoma, head and neck, liver or kidney cancer. The chain combines TRBV4-1 with TRBJ2-5; D not resolved. The CDR3 DNA is TGCGCCAGCAGCCAAGCGTCTACGGATCTAGAGACCCAGTACTTC. Translated: CASSQASTDLETQYF.